This T cell receptor (beta chain) is from a study of blood T cell repertoires in COVID-19. Study background: COVID-19 samples, acute and convalescent, were from the United States, Italy and Spain.

Original processing notes: How many nucleated cells were present was estimated from reference gene primer amplification. Sequenced by immunoSEQ multiplex PCR; TCRdb stores in-frame clones only, minus some. V, J and clone size are those of that table, while D and trimming were read from the DNA. Of roughly 59,000 clones listed, around 86% are singletons. There are 19 residues in the CDR3. V gave up 1 base and J gave up 2 bases, with 21 bases separating them. CDR1 is LGHNA and CDR2 is YNFKEQ in the germline V gene. Sequencing was carried out using peripheral blood. The V call is TRBV4-2, the J call TRBJ2-1; D may be TRBD2 (7 bases). The TCR was taken from a woman of 80 years or more with acute or convalescent COVID-19. CDR3 bases: TGTGCCAGCAGCCAAGTTTCATCTGCGGGGGCTAGGGCCTACAATGAGCAGTTCTTC. Protein product: CASSQVSSAGARAYNEQFF.